This record covers a single T cell receptor beta chain. The entry originates in a study of shared clonotypes between healthy human individuals. Only CD45RO-negative cells positively selected for CCR7 counted as naive CD8 cells, so terminally differentiated effector memory CD45RA+ cells were excluded. Each sample came from a Caucasian adult donor living in Nashville, Tennessee. Germline CDR1 is MNHEY and CDR2 is SMNVEV (reference sequence). V gave up 2 bases and J gave up 7 bases; unmatched junction bases: 9. The CDR3 runs to 15 residues. Profiled with immunoSEQ multiplex PCR; TCRdb holds only in-frame clones, not every one. The table shows millions of clones, with about 92% occurring only once.

The V gene is TRBV27, the J gene TRBJ2-7, with 9 bases aligning to TRBD2. The origin of this receptor is a young man in good health. Some clones in this sample may be carry-over from other donors' samples. Sequenced material: naive CD8+ T cells from PBMCs. CDR3 DNA: TGTGCCAGCAGTTTAAGGGCTAGCGGGACGGGGGAGCAGTACTTC. It codes for CASSLRASGTGEQYF.